These 8 T cell receptor beta chains were all obtained from the same sample, sequenced in a study of human T cells and chemical hapten exposure. TCRdb analysed the 5' RACE reads with MiXCR anew, one entry per CDR3 protein. The table includes 110,000 to 150,000 distinct CDR3 sequences, around 4% detected once. Total RNA was isolated from unfractionated whole blood. These receptors all come from a female donor in good health.

This clonotype was counted ten times or more. The chain uses TRBV20-1 and TRBJ2-7; possibly TRBD1 or TRBD2 for D (5 bases each). The CDR3 totals 13 residues. V dropped 1 base and J dropped 6 bases, with 13 bases sitting between them. CDR1 and CDR2 from the germline V gene are DFQATT and SNEGSKA (reference sequence). The CDR3 region is CSARASGTGEQYF. DNA of the CDR3: TGCAGTGCTAGAGCATCCGGGACGGGCGAGCAGTACTTC.

This clonotype has a count of ten or more. This chain uses TRBV3-1 with TRBJ2-1; 10 bases align to TRBD2. CDR1 is LGHDT and CDR2 is YNNKEL in the germline V gene (reference sequence). The J segment lost 5 bases and the V segment lost 3 bases, leaving 4 bases of the junction unmatched. This CDR3 is built from 15 residues. CDR3 in amino acids: CASSQQLAGNNEQFF. In DNA form, the CDR3 reads TGTGCCAGCAGCCAGCAACTAGCGGGGAACAATGAGCAGTTCTTC.

This clonotype was counted ten times or more. The chain links TRBV7-2 to TRBJ2-1; D gene uncertain. The CDR3 runs 14 residues. CDR1 is SGHTA, CDR2 FQGNSA, per germline. With 3 bases removed from V and 2 bases from J, the gap between germline ends came to 8 bases. The CDR3 coding sequence is TGTGCCAGCAGCTTCGACAACACCTACAATGAGCAGTTCTTC. It is translated as CASSFDNTYNEQFF. Full variable domain (outside the CDR3, taken from reference TRBV7-2 and TRBJ2-1): GAGVSQSPSNKVTEKGKDVELRCDPISGHTALYWYRQSLGQGLEFLIYFQGNSAPDKSGLPSDRFSAERTGGSVSTLTIQRTQQEDSAVYLCASSFDNTYNEQFFGPGTRLTVL.

The gene calls are TRBV20-1 and TRBJ2-7, with a possible D match to TRBD1 (5 bases). The germline V gene encodes CDR1 DFQATT and CDR2 SNEGSKA (reference sequence). There are 13 residues in the CDR3. V was trimmed by 3 bases and J by 0 bases, leaving 9 bases between them. The CDR3 region has the DNA TGCAGTGCTAGGGGCAGGGTCTCCTACGAGCAGTACTTC. Protein: CSARGRVSYEQYF.

A note on this clonotype: This clone may be a read error of a much larger clone one base away. The chain recombines TRBV28 with TRBJ2-7, with 9 positions matching TRBD1. The germline CDR1 and CDR2 sequences are MDHEN and SYDVKM. The CDR3 has 14 amino acids. V was clipped by 4 bases and J by 3 bases; unmatched bases: 4. CDR3 bases: TGTGCCAGCAGTTCAAGGGACAGGGACTACGAGCAGTACTTC. Its protein is CASSSRDRDYEQYF.

This clonotype was counted many times. This chain uses TRBV9 with TRBJ1-5; D is unclear. CDR3 length: 13 amino acids. V was trimmed by 0 bases and J by 3 bases, leaving 4 bases between them. Germline lookup yields CDR1 SGDLS and CDR2 YYNGEE. The CDR3 sequence is CASSVAPNQPQHF. The CDR3 DNA is TGTGCCAGCAGCGTAGCCCCCAATCAGCCCCAGCATTTT.

This clonotype was seen ten or more times. The rearrangement links TRBV6-5 to TRBJ1-2; TRBD1 matches 7 bases. The V gene's germline CDR1 is MNHEY and CDR2 SVGAGI. CDR3 length: 16 amino acids. V gave up 6 bases and J gave up 2 bases; unmatched junction bases: 12. The chain's CDR3 is CASSPPAGTDNYGYTF. DNA for the CDR3: TGTGCCAGCAGCCCACCCGCCGGGACAGACAACTATGGCTACACCTTC.

In its sample, this clonotype was seen a few times. The CDR3 is CASSPGLAGGAPKETQYF. DNA for the CDR3: TGTGCCAGCAGTCCTGGACTAGCGGGGGGTGCCCCTAAAGAGACCCAGTACTTC. The chain recombines TRBV28 with TRBJ2-5; TRBD2 aligns across 14 bases. The CDR3 has 18 amino acids. Trimming at V came to 5 bases and at J to 3 bases, leaving 11 bases not matched to a gene. CDR1 is MDHEN, CDR2 SYDVKM, per germline.